The present entry profiles one T cell receptor (beta chain) with its context. This sample was taken from a study of blood T cells in healthy people across ages. Study background: Capture by template switching was about one barcoded beta molecule per two T cells.

This CDR3 is built from 16 residues. Germline V lookup: CDR1 KGHDR, CDR2 SFDVKD. The V segment lost 4 bases and the J segment 9 bases; nucleotides outside the gene matches: 11. Combining a sample-barcoded 5' primer with a J-beta primer mix, a second PCR ran for about 7 to 12 cycles. TCRdb re-called the 5' RACE reads through MiXCR, storing one row per CDR3 protein. The sample shows approximately 2,000,000 distinct CDR3 sequences, about two fifths of them seen only once. No fewer than 5.5 micrograms of total RNA were isolated from every sample. The origin of this receptor is a human donor in good health. This rearrangement joins TRBV24-1 to TRBJ2-1; 10 bases are shared with TRBD2. The sequenced material came from blood. The CDR3 DNA is TGTGCCACCAGTGACGCGCTGGAGCGGGGGGGCGTTGAGCAGTTCTTC. It yields the protein CATSDALERGGVEQFF.